These 3 T cell receptor beta chains were sequenced from one sample in a study of blood T cell repertoires in COVID-19. TCRdb keeps only in-frame clones here, not all; method: immunoSEQ multiplex PCR. The sample holds a few hundred thousand clones, about 86% seen once. The source material was PBMCs or T cells enriched from blood (not recorded which). Receptors originate from a woman aged 45-65 years who had recovered from COVID-19.

The CDR3 is CASSPWAGQGETQYF. CDR3 DNA sequence: TGTGCCAGCAGCCCCTGGGCGGGACAGGGGGAGACCCAGTACTTC. V usage is TRBV7-3 and J usage is TRBJ2-5; TRBD1 matches 10 bases. This CDR3 has 15 amino acids. CDR1 SGHTA and CDR2 FQGTGA come from the germline V gene. The V segment lost 5 bases and the J segment 5 bases; nucleotides outside the gene matches: 8.

The chain couples TRBV5-1 to TRBJ1-2; 12 bases are a match to TRBD1. Trimming took 7 bases from V and 4 from J; bases not matched to a gene: 8. The CDR3 length is 15 residues. From germline, CDR1 is SGHRS and CDR2 YFSETQ. CDR3 in amino acids: CASGTGGPGGYGYTF. The CDR3 DNA is TGCGCCAGCGGGACAGGGGGCCCAGGGGGCTATGGCTACACCTTC.

This clone was seen once. The chain joins TRBV6-5 to TRBJ2-1, with a weak D call TRBD1 (6 bases). There are 13 residues in the CDR3. V was cut by 4 bases and J by 15 bases, with 19 bases left in between. In germline, CDR1 is MNHEY, CDR2 SVGAGI. The CDR3 protein is CASSLGWDTQSFF. The CDR3 nucleotides are TGTGCCAGCAGTTTAGGGTGGGACACCCAATCGTTCTTC.